Listed below are T cell receptor beta chains from one sample, sequenced in a study of blood T cell repertoires in COVID-19. Clones were sequenced by immunoSEQ multiplex PCR, and TCRdb holds only the in-frame ones, with some missing. This table has around 290,000 clones, 88% appearing once. The material sequenced was PBMCs or T cells enriched from blood (not recorded which). These TCRs come from a woman in her twenties or thirties who had recovered from COVID-19. Each CDR3 is given with its conserved first and last residue. The D gene is left open where the match is weak. Rows give clone size only sometimes, using once, few, many, or a class for an expanded clone.

d_call j_call v_call clone_size cdr3_nt cdr3_aa
TRBD2 TRBJ2-2 TRBV5-1 once TGCGCCAGCAGCTTGACCCGGGCTAGCGGGAAGGTTTCGAACACCGGGGAGCTGTTTTTT CASSLTRASGKVSNTGELFF
. TRBJ1-6 TRBV19 few TGTGCCAGTAGTATTAGAGCAGGCGATAATTCACCCCTCCACTTT CASSIRAGDNSPLHF
. TRBJ1-6 TRBV28 . TGTGCCAGCAGTTCTGGGTTGGTAGGGAGCTCCTATAATTCACCCCTCCACTTT CASSSGLVGSSYNSPLHF
TRBD2 TRBJ2-2 TRBV25-1 . TGTGCCAGCAGTGAACCCCGACTAGGACTAGATCCCGGGGAGCTGTTTTTT CASSEPRLGLDPGELFF
TRBD1 TRBJ2-6 TRBV11-2 . TGTGCCAGCTGGGGGACAGGTCGCTCTGGGGCCAACGTCCTGACTTTC CASWGTGRSGANVLTF
. TRBJ2-7 TRBV5-1 . TGCGCCAGCAAGGGGGAGGGCGAGCAGTACTTC CASKGEGEQYF
. TRBJ2-1 TRBV13 once TGTGCCAGCAGCCTACAGGGCGTCCTGGGGTTCTTC CASSLQGVLGFF
. TRBJ1-2 TRBV4-1 once TGCGCCAGCAGCCAGGCCGGCAGGGGCGGTAATATCGGTGGCTACACCTTC CASSQAGRGGNIGGYTF
TRBD2 TRBJ2-7 TRBV18 . TGTGCCAGCTCCCCCGGACTAGCGGCCTCCTACGAGCAGTACTTC CASSPGLAASYEQYF
. TRBJ2-5 TRBV18 . TGTGCCAGCTCACCCGCGGGCCGAGAGACCCAGTACTTC CASSPAGRETQYF
. TRBJ1-5 TRBV19 few TGTGCCACCGAGCCCAGGGTAAATCAGCCCCAGCATTTT CATEPRVNQPQHF
TRBD1 TRBJ2-7 TRBV18 . TGTGCCAGCTCACCACGACAGGGGGACGAGCAGTACTTC CASSPRQGDEQYF
. TRBJ1-2 TRBV9 . TGTGCCAGCAGCGTGGGGCCAGTTGGCTACACCTTC CASSVGPVGYTF
. TRBJ2-3 TRBV27 . TGTGCCAGCATTTTTAGAACAGGGCCAGATACGCAGTATTTT CASIFRTGPDTQYF
. TRBJ1-2 TRBV29-1 . TGCAGCGTCGCGGCCTCCTCAAGGGGCTATGGCTACACCTTC CSVAASSRGYGYTF
TRBD1 TRBJ1-4 TRBV5-4 once TGTGCCAGCAGACGAAACAGGGGGGAAGGCGAAAAACTGTTTTTT CASRRNRGEGEKLFF
. TRBJ1-2 TRBV9 . TGTGCCAGCAGCGCCGGTGAGGTCCACACCTTC CASSAGEVHTF
. TRBJ1-1 TRBV7-9 . TGTGCCAGCATAGGGGCCTCGACTGAAGCTTTCTTT CASIGASTEAFF
. TRBJ2-5 TRBV4-1 once TGCGCCAGCAGCCGACGACAGACACCTCAAGAGACCCAGTACTTC CASSRRQTPQETQYF
. TRBJ1-1 TRBV18 . TGTGCCAGCTCACCACCGGAGGGGCCGAACACTGAAGCTTTCTTT CASSPPEGPNTEAFF
TRBD1 TRBJ1-5 TRBV5-1 . TGCGCCAGCAGTGTGACAGGGGGCGGGGGTCAGCCCCAGCATTTT CASSVTGGGGQPQHF
. TRBJ1-3 TRBV7-2 . TGTGCCAGCAGCTTAATGGGAGACTCTGGAAACACCATATATTTT CASSLMGDSGNTIYF
TRBD2 TRBJ2-7 TRBV27 . TGTGCCAGCCCCCCTCCGGGACTAGCGGCGTACGAGCAGTACTTC CASPPPGLAAYEQYF
. TRBJ1-4 TRBV14 . TGTGCCAGCAGCCAAGATCTGGGGGCTGGAGGTGAAAAACTGTTTTTT CASSQDLGAGGEKLFF
. TRBJ1-1 TRBV5-1 . TGCGCCAGCAGCCGGGGGGTCACGAACACTGAAGCTTTCTTT CASSRGVTNTEAFF
. TRBJ2-7 TRBV28 once TGTGCCAGCAGTTCCCAGCGCGAGCAGTACTTC CASSSQREQYF
TRBD1 TRBJ2-7 TRBV6-4 . TGTGCCAGCTCGGCCGGGACAGCAACCTACGAGCAGTACTTC CASSAGTATYEQYF
. TRBJ2-1 TRBV5-4 . TGTGCCAGCAGCTTTGGCGGGGATGAGCAGTTCTTC CASSFGGDEQFF
. TRBJ1-1 TRBV7-3 . TGTGCCAGCAGCACATCGACAGTCGGAGAAGCTTTCTTT CASSTSTVGEAFF
. TRBJ2-1 TRBV24-1 few TGTGCCACCAGCCCCAGGGGAGTTGGTGTCAATGAGCAGTTCTTC CATSPRGVGVNEQFF
TRBD2 TRBJ2-1 TRBV19 . TGTGCCAGTAGCCCCAGCGGGGACTACAATGAGCAGTTCTTC CASSPSGDYNEQFF
TRBD1 TRBJ2-7 TRBV7-6 . TGTGCCAGCAGCGCGCCAGGGGGCATCACCTACGAGCAGTACTTC CASSAPGGITYEQYF
. TRBJ1-3 TRBV7-2 few TGTGCCAGCAGCCGGAATCCACAGGGAGCCGGAAACACCATATATTTT CASSRNPQGAGNTIYF
TRBD1 TRBJ1-1 TRBV5-1 once TGCGCCAGCAGCTCGGACAGGGCTTACACTGAAGCTTTCTTT CASSSDRAYTEAFF
TRBD1 TRBJ2-3 TRBV27 . TGTGCCAGCAAGACAGGGGGCGAGCCAGATACGCAGTATTTT CASKTGGEPDTQYF
TRBD1 TRBJ1-5 TRBV5-8 . TGTGCCAGCAGCTGGACAGGTCATCAGCCCCAGCATTTT CASSWTGHQPQHF
. TRBJ1-5 TRBV28 . TGTGCCAGCAGTCCGACACCAGATAGCAATCAGCCCCAGCATTTT CASSPTPDSNQPQHF
. TRBJ2-3 TRBV9 . TGTGCCAGCAGCGTATTGACTAGTTCCACAGATACGCAGTATTTT CASSVLTSSTDTQYF
TRBD1 TRBJ2-3 TRBV9 . TGTGCCAGCAGCCCCCAGGGACAGTTTAGCACAGATACGCAGTATTTT CASSPQGQFSTDTQYF
. TRBJ1-6 TRBV5-4 once TGTGCCAGCAGCTTTGGGGCAGCTAGCTCCTATAATTCACCCCTCCACTTT CASSFGAASSYNSPLHF
. TRBJ2-7 TRBV27 . TGTGCCAGCAGTTTGGAGTCAGGGCGCGAGCAGTACTTC CASSLESGREQYF
. TRBJ2-2 TRBV25-1 . TGTGCCAGCAGTGCTCAGGAAGATTTCACCGGGGAGCTGTTTTTT CASSAQEDFTGELFF
. TRBJ1-1 TRBV6-5 few TGTGCCAGCAGTTTAGTCAGGGAGGGGTCTCGAGAAGCTTTCTTT CASSLVREGSREAFF
TRBD2 TRBJ2-3 TRBV9 few TGTGCCAGCAGCGCCCGGGGGGACTTCGGGGATACGCAGTATTTT CASSARGDFGDTQYF
. TRBJ1-1 TRBV7-3 once TGTGCCAGCAGCTCCCGAAGAGGTACTGAAGCTTTCTTT CASSSRRGTEAFF
. TRBJ1-3 TRBV29-1 . TGCAGCGTTGATAGAGGAAACACCATATATTTT CSVDRGNTIYF
. TRBJ1-2 TRBV7-9 . TGTGCCAGCAGCCCTAACAGGTCCCCATATGGCTACACCTTC CASSPNRSPYGYTF
TRBD1 TRBJ1-1 TRBV5-1 . TGCGCCAGCAGCTTGGGGCTGCCAGGGGGCTTCGAGAACACTGAAGCTTTCTTT CASSLGLPGGFENTEAFF
TRBD1 TRBJ2-3 TRBV7-3 . TGTGCCAGCAGCTATAAGGGGGCGGATACGCAGTATTTT CASSYKGADTQYF
. TRBJ2-7 TRBV5-1 . TGCGCCAGCAGCTTGAGGGCGGGAAATTACGAGCAGTACTTC CASSLRAGNYEQYF
. TRBJ2-3 TRBV11-1 . TGTGCCAGCAGCTTAGCCCGGGGGTTAGGGGCGCAGTATTTT CASSLARGLGAQYF
TRBD1 TRBJ1-3 TRBV7-2 . TGTGCCAGCAGCCGCTTGGGACAGGGTTACGTTGGAAACACCATATATTTT CASSRLGQGYVGNTIYF
TRBD1 TRBJ1-5 TRBV19 . TGTGCCAGTGGGGACAGCCGTAATCAGCCCCAGCATTTT CASGDSRNQPQHF
. TRBJ1-1 TRBV27 . TGTGCCAGCAGTGACTACATGAACACTGAAGCTTTCTTT CASSDYMNTEAFF